The T cell receptor (beta chain) described here comes from a study of CD8+CD57+ T cells in acquired aplastic anemia. Study findings and constraints: Significant differences in CD8+ Simpson's diversity were not observed between patients and controls.

Genomic DNA constituted the template upon which TCR beta VDJ and CDR3 profiling was performed. Each CDR3 protein is one row after TCRdb ran MiXCR on the reads. The repertoire holds some 290,000 distinct CDR3 sequences, with about 56% as singletons. As to this clonotype: The antigen is not known.

Germline CDR1 LNHNV, CDR2 YYDKDF (reference sequence). This CDR3 region has 13 residues. V lost 8 bases to trimming and J lost 5 bases; unmatched junction nucleotides: 5. The clonotype was recovered from a human donor with severe aplastic anemia or a healthy control (not recorded which). Sequencing input: sorted CD4+, CD8+, or CD8+CD57+ T cells (not recorded which) from PBMCs. The chain is built from TRBV15 and TRBJ2-5; 10 nucleotides line up with TRBD2. This CDR3 is CATRTSGEETQYF. For the CDR3, the DNA is TGTGCCACCCGGACTAGCGGAGAGGAGACCCAGTACTTC.